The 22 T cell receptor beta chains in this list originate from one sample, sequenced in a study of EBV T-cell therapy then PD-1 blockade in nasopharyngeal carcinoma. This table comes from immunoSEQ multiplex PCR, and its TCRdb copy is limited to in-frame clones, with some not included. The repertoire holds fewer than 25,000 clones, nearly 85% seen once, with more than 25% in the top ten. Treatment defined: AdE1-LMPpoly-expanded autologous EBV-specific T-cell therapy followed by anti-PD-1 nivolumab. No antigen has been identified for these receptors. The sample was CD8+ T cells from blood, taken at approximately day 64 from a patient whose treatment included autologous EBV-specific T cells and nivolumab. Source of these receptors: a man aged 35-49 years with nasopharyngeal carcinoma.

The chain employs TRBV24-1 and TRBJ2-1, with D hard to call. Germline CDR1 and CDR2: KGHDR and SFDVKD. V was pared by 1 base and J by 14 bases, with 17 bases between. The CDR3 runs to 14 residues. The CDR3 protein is CATSDFAMDGPEFF. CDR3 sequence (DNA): TGTGCCACCAGTGATTTCGCTATGGACGGACCTGAGTTCTTC.

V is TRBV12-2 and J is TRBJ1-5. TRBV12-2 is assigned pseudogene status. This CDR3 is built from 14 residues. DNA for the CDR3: TGTGCAAGTCGCTTAGATGTTAACAATCAGCCCCAGCATTTT. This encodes CASRLDVNNQPQHF.

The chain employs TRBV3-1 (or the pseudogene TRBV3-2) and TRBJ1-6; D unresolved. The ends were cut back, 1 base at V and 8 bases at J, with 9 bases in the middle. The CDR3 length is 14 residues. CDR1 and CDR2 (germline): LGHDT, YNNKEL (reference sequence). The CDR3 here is CASSQAINHSPLHF. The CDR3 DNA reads TGTGCCAGCAGCCAAGCGATCAACCATTCACCCCTCCACTTT.

CDR3 sequence: CASSLTSSYEQYF. DNA of the CDR3: TGCGCCAGCAGCTTGACTAGTTCCTACGAGCAGTACTTC. This chain uses TRBV5-1 with TRBJ2-7; a weak D match, TRBD2 (5 bases). The CDR3 loop spans 13 amino acids. V gave up 1 base and J gave up 1 base, with 6 bases separating them. Germline V gene data show CDR1 as SGHRS and CDR2 as YFSETQ.

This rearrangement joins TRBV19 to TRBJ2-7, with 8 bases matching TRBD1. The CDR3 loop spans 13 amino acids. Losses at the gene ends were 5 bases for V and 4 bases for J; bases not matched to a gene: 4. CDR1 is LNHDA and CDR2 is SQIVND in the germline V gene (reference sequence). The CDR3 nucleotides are TGTGCCAGTAGTCTAGGACAGGGTTACGAGCAGTACTTC. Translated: CASSLGQGYEQYF.

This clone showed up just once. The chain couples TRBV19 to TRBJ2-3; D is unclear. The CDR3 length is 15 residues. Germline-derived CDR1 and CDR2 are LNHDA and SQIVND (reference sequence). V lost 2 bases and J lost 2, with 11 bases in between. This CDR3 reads CASSIYRASTDTQYF. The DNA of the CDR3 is TGTGCCAGTAGTATATACAGAGCCTCCACAGATACGCAGTATTTT.

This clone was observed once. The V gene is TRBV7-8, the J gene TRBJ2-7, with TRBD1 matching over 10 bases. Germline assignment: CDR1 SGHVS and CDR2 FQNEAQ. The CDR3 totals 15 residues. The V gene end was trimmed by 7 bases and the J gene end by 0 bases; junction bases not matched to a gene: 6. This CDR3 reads CASIDGTGVSYEQYF. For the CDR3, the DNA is TGTGCCAGCATCGACGGGACAGGGGTCTCCTACGAGCAGTACTTC. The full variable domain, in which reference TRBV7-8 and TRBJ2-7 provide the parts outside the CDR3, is GAGVSQSPRYKVAKRGQDVALRCDPISGHVSLFWYQQALGQGPEFLTYFQNEAQLDKSGLPSDRFFAERPEGSVSTLKIQRTQQEDSAVYLCASIDGTGVSYEQYFGPGTRLTVT.

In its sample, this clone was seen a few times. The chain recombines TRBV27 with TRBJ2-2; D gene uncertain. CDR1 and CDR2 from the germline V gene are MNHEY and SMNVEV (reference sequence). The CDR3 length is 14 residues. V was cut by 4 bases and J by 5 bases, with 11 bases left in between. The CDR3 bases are TGTGCCAGCAGTTCCGGGTTACAAACCGGGGAGCTGTTTTTT. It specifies CASSSGLQTGELFF.

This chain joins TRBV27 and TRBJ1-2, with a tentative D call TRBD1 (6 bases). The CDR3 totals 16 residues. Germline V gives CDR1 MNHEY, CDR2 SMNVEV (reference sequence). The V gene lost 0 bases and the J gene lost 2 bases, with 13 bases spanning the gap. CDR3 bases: TGTGCCAGCAGTTTATCGGAGGGGGAAAGGAACTATGGCTACACCTTC. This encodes CASSLSEGERNYGYTF.

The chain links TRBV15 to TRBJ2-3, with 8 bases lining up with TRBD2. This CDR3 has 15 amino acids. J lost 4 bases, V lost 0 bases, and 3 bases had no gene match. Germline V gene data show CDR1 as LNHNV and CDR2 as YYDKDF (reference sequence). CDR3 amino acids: CATSRDAGGPDTQYF. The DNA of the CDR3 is TGTGCCACCAGCAGAGATGCGGGGGGACCAGATACGCAGTATTTT.

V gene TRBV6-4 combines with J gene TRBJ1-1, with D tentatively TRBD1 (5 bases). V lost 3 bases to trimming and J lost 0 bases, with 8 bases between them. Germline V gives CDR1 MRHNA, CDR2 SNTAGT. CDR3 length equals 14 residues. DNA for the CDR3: TGTGCCAGCAGTGAGACAGACATGAACACTGAAGCTTTCTTT. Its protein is CASSETDMNTEAFF.

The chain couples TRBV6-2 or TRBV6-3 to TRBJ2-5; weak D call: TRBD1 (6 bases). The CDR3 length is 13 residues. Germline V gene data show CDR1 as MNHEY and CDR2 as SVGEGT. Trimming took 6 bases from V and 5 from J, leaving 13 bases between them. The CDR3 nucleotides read TGTGCCAGCAGCACGACAGGCCTGGAGACCCAGTACTTC. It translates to CASSTTGLETQYF.

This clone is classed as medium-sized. The CDR3 loop reads CASSLGQYNSPLHF. DNA of the CDR3: TGTGCCAGCAGCTTGGGGCAGTATAATTCACCCCTCCACTTT. This sequence joins TRBV5-4 and TRBJ1-6; D call uncertain. The CDR3 extends over 14 amino acids. V was pared by 0 bases and J by 4 bases, with 5 bases between. In germline, CDR1 is SGHNT, CDR2 YYREEE (reference sequence). The variable domain in full, completed from reference TRBV5-4 and TRBJ1-6, reads ETGVTQSPTHLIKTRGQQVTLRCSSQSGHNTVSWYQQALGQGPQFIFQYYREEENGRGNFPPRFSGLQFPNYSSELNVNALELDDSALYLCASSLGQYNSPLHFGNGTRLTVT.

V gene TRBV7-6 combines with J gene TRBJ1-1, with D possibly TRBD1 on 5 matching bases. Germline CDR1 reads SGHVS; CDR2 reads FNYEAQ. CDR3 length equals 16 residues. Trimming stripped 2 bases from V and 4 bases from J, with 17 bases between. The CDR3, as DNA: TGTGCCAGCAGCTTATTCTCATCCGCCGGGGGCACTGAAGCTTTCTTT. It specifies CASSLFSSAGGTEAFF.

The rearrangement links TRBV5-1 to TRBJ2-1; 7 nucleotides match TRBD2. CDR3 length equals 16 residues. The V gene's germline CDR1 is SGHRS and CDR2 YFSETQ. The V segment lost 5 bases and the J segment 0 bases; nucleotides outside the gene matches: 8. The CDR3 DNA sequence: TGCGCCAGCAGTTTGACTAGCTTAGGCTCCTACAATGAGCAGTTCTTC. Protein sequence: CASSLTSLGSYNEQFF.

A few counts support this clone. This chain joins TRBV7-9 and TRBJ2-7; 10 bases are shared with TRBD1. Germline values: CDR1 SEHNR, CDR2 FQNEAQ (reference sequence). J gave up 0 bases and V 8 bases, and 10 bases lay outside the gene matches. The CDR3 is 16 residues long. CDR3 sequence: CASHPPRDRGSYEQYF. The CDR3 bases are TGTGCCAGCCATCCTCCGCGGGACAGGGGCTCCTACGAGCAGTACTTC.

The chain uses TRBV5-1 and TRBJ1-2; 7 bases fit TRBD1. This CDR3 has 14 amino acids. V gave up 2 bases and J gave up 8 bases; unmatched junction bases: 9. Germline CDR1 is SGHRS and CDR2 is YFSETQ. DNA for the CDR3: TGCGCCAGCAGCTTTAAACAGGGGATTGGCGGCTACACCTTC. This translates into CASSFKQGIGGYTF.

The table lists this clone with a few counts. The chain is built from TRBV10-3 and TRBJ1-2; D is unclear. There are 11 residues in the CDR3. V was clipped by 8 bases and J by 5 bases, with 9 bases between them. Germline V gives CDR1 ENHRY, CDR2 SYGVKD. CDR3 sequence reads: CAIWTGYGYTF. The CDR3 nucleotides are TGTGCCATCTGGACGGGGTATGGCTACACCTTC.

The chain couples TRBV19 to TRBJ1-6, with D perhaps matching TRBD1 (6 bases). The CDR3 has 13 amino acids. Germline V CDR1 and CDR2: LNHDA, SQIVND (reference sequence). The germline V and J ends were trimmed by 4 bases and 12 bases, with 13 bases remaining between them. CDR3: CASSNRDTRPLHF. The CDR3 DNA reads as TGTGCCAGTAGTAACCGGGACACCCGACCCCTCCACTTT. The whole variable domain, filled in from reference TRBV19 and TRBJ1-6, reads DGGITQSPKYLFRKEGQNVTLSCEQNLNHDAMYWYRQDPGQGLRLIYYSQIVNDFQKGDIAEGYSVSREKKESFPLTVTSAQKNPTAFYLCASSNRDTRPLHFGNGTRLTVT.

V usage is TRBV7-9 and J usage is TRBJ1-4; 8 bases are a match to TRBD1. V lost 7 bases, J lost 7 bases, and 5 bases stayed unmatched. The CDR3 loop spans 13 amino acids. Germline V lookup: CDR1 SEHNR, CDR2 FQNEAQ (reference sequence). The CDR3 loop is CASMTGVSEKLFF. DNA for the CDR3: TGTGCCAGCATGACAGGGGTTTCTGAAAAACTGTTTTTT.

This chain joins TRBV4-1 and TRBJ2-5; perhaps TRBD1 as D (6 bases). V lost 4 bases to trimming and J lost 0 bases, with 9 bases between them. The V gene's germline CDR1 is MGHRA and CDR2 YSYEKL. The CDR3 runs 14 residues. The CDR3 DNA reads TGCGCCAGCAGCCTAAACAGGGACCAAGAGACCCAGTACTTC. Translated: CASSLNRDQETQYF.

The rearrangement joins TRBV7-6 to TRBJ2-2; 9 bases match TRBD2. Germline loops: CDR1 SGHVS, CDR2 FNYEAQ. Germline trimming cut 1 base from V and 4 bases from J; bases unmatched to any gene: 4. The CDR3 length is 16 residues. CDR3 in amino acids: CASSLVAGEITGELFF. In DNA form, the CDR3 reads TGTGCCAGCAGCTTAGTAGCGGGGGAGATCACCGGGGAGCTGTTTTTT. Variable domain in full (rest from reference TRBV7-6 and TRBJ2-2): GAGVSQSPRYKVTKRGQDVALRCDPISGHVSLYWYRQALGQGPEFLTYFNYEAQQDKSGLPNDRFSAERPEGSISTLTIQRTEQRDSAMYRCASSLVAGEITGELFFGEGSRLTVL.